This T cell receptor (gamma chain) was identified during a study of gamma delta lymphoproliferative disorders and STAT genes. Genomic DNA from isolated PBMCs served as the sequencing template. Germline V lookup: CDR1 GITISATS, CDR2 ISYDGTV (reference sequence). CDR3 length: 14 amino acids. Losses at the gene ends were 2 bases for V and 0 bases for J; bases not matched to a gene: 4. This clone was recorded at least ten times. TCRdb redid clone calling on the multiplex PCR reads using CATT. The repertoire consists of roughly 2,500 gamma-chain clones, with 12% occurring once and the leading ten covering roughly 80%.

The clonotype originates from a human donor with gamma-delta T-cell large granular lymphocyte leukemia. Source material: blood. The rearrangement joins TRGV9 to TRGJ1 or TRGJ2. TCRdb offers no J gene call, so here the DNA was matched to germline to obtain one. The CDR3 region has the DNA TGTGCCTTGTGGGAGGGCTTGAATTATTATAAGAAACTCTTT. This sequence encodes CALWEGLNYYKKLF.